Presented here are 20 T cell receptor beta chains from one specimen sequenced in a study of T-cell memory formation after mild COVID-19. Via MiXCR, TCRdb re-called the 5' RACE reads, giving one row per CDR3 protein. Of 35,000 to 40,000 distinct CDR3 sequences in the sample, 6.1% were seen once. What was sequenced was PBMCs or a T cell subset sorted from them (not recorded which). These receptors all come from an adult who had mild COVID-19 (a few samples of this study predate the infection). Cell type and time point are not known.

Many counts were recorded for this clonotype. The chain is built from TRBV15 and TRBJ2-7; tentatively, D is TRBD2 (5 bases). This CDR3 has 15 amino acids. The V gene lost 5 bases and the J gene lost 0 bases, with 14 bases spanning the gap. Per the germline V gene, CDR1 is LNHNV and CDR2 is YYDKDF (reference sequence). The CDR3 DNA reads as TGTGCCACCAGCTTTGGCGGGCTCCGCTCCTACGAGCAGTACTTC. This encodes CATSFGGLRSYEQYF. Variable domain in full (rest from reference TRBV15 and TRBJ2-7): DAMVIQNPRYQVTQFGKPVTLSCSQTLNHNVMYWYQQKSSQAPKLLFHYYDKDFNNEADTPDNFQSRRPNTSFCFLDIRSPGLGDTAMYLCATSFGGLRSYEQYFGPGTRLTVT.

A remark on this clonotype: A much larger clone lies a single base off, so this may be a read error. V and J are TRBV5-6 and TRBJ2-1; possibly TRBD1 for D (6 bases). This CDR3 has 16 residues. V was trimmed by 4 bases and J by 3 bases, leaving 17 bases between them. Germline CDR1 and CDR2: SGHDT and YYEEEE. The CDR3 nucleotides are TGTGCCAGCAGCCGAATAGGGGGAAGCTACTACAATGAGCAGTTCTTC. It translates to CASSRIGGSYYNEQFF. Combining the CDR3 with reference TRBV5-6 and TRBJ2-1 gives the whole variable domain DAGVTQSPTHLIKTRGQQVTLRCSPKSGHDTVSWYQQALGQGPQFIFQYYEEEERQRGNFPDRFSGHQFPNYSSELNVNALLLGDSALYLCASSRIGGSYYNEQFFGPGTRLTVL.

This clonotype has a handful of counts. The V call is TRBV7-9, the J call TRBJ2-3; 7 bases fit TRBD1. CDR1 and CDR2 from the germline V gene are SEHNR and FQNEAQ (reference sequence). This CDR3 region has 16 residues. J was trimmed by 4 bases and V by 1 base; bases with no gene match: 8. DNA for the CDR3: TGTGCCAGCAGCTTAGTTACGACAGGGTTCGCAGATACGCAGTATTTT. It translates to CASSLVTTGFADTQYF.

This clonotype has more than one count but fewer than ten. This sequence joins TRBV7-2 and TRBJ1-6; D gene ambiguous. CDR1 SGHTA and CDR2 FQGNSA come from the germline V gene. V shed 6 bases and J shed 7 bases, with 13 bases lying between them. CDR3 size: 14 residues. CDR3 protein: CASSRSSRNSPLHF. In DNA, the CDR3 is TGTGCCAGCAGTCGTTCGTCTCGGAATTCACCCCTCCACTTT.

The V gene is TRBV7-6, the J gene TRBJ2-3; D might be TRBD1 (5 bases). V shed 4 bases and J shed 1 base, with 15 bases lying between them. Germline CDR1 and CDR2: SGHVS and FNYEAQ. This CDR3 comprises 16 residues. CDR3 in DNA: TGTGCCAGCAGCTCATGGGGCCTAGAGGGCACAGATACGCAGTATTTT. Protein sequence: CASSSWGLEGTDTQYF.

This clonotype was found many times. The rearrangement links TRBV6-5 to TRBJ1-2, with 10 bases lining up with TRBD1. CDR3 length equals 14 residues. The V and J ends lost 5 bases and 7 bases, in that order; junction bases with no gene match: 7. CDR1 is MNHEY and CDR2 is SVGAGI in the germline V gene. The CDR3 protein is CASSDRDRGAGYTF. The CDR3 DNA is TGTGCCAGCAGTGACCGGGACAGGGGTGCTGGCTACACCTTC.

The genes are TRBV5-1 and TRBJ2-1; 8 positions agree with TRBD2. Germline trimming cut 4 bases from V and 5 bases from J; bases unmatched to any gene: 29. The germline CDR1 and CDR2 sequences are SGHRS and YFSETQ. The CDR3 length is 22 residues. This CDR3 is CASSRRSKTGTTPRGDNNEQFF. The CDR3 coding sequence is TGCGCCAGCAGCCGCCGCAGCAAGACCGGGACTACCCCGCGGGGGGACAACAATGAGCAGTTCTTC.

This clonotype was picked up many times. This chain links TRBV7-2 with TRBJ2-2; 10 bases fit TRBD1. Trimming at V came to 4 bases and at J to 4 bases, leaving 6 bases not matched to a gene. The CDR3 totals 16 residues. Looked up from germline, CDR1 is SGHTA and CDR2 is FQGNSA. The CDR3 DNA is TGTGCCAGCAGCTCCCGACAGGGGGCTGCCACCGGGGAGCTGTTTTTT. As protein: CASSSRQGAATGELFF.

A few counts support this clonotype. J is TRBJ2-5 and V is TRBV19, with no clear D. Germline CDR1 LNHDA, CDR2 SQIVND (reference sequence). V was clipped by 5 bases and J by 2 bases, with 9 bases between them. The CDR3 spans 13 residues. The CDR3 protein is CASSLGRQETQYF. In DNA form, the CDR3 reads TGTGCCAGTAGTCTCGGGCGTCAAGAGACCCAGTACTTC. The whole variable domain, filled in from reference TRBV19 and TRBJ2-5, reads DGGITQSPKYLFRKEGQNVTLSCEQNLNHDAMYWYRQDPGQGLRLIYYSQIVNDFQKGDIAEGYSVSREKKESFPLTVTSAQKNPTAFYLCASSLGRQETQYFGPGTRLLVL.

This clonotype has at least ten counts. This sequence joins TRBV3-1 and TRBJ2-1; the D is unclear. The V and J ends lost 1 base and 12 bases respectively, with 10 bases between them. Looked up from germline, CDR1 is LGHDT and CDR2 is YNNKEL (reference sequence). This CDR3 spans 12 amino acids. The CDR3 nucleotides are TGTGCCAGCAGCCAAGCGACCGGATCGCAGTTCTTC. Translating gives CASSQATGSQFF.

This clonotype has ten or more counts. The CDR3 region is CASRRTSNNEQFF. CDR3 DNA: TGTGCCAGCAGACGGACTAGCAACAATGAGCAGTTCTTC. The chain joins TRBV6-5 to TRBJ2-1; 8 bases are a match to TRBD2. With 6 bases clipped from V and 5 bases from J, the junction kept 3 bases outside the gene matches. This CDR3 region has 13 residues. Per the germline V gene, CDR1 is MNHEY and CDR2 is SVGAGI.

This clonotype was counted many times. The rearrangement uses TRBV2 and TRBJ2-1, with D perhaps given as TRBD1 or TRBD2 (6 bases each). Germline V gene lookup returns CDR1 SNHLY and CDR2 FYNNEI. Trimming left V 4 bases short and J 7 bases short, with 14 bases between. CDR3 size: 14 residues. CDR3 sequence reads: CASSGALGGNEQFF. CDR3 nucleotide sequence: TGTGCCAGCAGTGGGGCCCTAGGGGGGAATGAGCAGTTCTTC.

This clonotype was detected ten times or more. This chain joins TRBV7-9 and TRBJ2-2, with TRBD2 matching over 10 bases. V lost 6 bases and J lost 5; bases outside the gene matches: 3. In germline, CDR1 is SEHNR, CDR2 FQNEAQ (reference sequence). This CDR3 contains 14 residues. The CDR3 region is CASRPTSGTGELFF. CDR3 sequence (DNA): TGTGCCAGCAGACCGACTAGCGGGACCGGGGAGCTGTTTTTT.

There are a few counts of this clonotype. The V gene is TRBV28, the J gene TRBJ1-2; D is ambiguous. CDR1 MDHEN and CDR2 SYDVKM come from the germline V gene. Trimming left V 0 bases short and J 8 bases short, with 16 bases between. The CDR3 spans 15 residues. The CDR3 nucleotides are TGTGCCAGCAGTTTATGGGCTGAACCCCCTAGGGGCTACACCTTC. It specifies CASSLWAEPPRGYTF.

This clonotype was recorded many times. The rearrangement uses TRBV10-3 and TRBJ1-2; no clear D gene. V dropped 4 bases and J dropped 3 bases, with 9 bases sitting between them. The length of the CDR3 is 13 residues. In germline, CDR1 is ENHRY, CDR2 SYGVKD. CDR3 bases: TGTGCCATCAGTGTTGGCCAGGACTATGGCTACACCTTC. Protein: CAISVGQDYGYTF.

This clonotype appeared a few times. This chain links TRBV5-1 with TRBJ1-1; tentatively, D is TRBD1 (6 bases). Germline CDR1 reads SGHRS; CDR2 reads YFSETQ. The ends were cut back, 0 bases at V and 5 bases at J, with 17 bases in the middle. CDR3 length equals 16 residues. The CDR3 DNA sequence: TGCGCCAGCAGCTTGGTCCCGGGGGCGCAAGCAACTGAAGCTTTCTTT. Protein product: CASSLVPGAQATEAFF.

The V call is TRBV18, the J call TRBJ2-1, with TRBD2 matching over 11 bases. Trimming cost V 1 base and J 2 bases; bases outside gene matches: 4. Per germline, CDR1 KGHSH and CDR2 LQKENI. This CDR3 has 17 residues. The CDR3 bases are TGTGCCAGCTCACCACAAAGGGGACTAGCGGCCTACAATGAGCAGTTCTTC. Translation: CASSPQRGLAAYNEQFF.

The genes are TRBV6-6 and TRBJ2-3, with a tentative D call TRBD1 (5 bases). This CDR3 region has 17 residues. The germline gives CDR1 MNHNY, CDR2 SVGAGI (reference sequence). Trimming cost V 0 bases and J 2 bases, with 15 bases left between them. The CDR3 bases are TGTGCCAGCAGTTACTCGACCAGCGACAGTGCCACAGATACGCAGTATTTT. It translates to CASSYSTSDSATDTQYF.

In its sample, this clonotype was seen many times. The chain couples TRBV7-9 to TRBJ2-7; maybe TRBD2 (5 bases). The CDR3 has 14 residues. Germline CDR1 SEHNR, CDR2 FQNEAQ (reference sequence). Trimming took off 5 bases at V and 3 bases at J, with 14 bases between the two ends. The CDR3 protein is CASSPPRRIYEQYF. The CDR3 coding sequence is TGTGCCAGCAGCCCACCACGGAGGATCTACGAGCAGTACTTC.

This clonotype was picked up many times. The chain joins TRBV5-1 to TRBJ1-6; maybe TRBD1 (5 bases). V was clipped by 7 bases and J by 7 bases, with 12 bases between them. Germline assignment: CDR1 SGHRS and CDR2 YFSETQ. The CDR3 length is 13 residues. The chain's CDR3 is CASAVGTNSPLHF. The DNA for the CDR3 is TGCGCCAGCGCGGTAGGGACGAATTCACCCCTCCACTTT.